This is a list of T cell receptor beta chains from one sample in a study of T cell changes during pregnancy in multiple sclerosis. Profiling relied on immunoSEQ multiplex PCR, and the TCRdb table lists in-frame clones only, not all of them. The sample contains tens of thousands of clones, 70% to 90% of which appear only once. Source: CD8+ T cells from peripheral blood mononuclear cells, taken in the third trimester of pregnancy. Receptors were obtained from a female donor with multiple sclerosis, enrolled in a pregnancy study. Each CDR3 is given with its conserved first and last residue. D genes are given only for firm matches. A clone size is listed for some rows: how often the clone was seen (once, few, many), or a class if it is expanded.

length,V,D,J,size,CDR3,DNA
15,TRBV4-2,NA,TRBJ1-1,NA,CASSQEGQHPSEAFF,TGTGCCAGCAGCCAAGAGGGGCAGCACCCCTCTGAAGCTTTCTTT
16,TRBV28,TRBD2,TRBJ2-3,NA,CASSRGTSGGRATQYF,TGTGCCAGCAGCCGCGGGACTAGCGGGGGGCGAGCTACGCAGTATTTT
14,TRBV11-2,TRBD1,TRBJ1-1,NA,CASSAYRGRDEAFF,TGTGCCAGCAGCGCCTACAGGGGCAGAGATGAAGCTTTCTTT
12,TRBV7-9,NA,TRBJ1-1,NA,CASSPENTEAFF,TGTGCCAGCAGCCCAGAGAACACTGAAGCTTTCTTT
13,TRBV28,TRBD1,TRBJ1-2,NA,CASSPGQNYGYTF,TGTGCCAGCAGCCCGGGACAGAACTATGGCTACACCTTC
16,TRBV5-1,TRBD1,TRBJ2-1,NA,CASSPTGGSGYNEQFF,TGCGCCAGCAGCCCGACAGGGGGTAGTGGATACAATGAGCAGTTCTTC
17,TRBV4-2,TRBD2,TRBJ2-1,NA,CASSQPLAGGRWNEQFF,TGTGCCAGCAGCCAACCCCTAGCGGGGGGCCGGTGGAATGAGCAGTTCTTC
15,TRBV19,TRBD2,TRBJ2-5,few,CASSSTSGVKETQYF,TGTGCCAGTAGCTCTACTAGCGGGGTAAAAGAGACCCAGTACTTC
13,TRBV4-3,TRBD1,TRBJ1-3,NA,CASSRGHENTIYF,TGCGCCAGCAGCAGGGGGCATGAAAACACCATATATTTT
15,TRBV7-6,NA,TRBJ2-5,NA,CASSVPGQKQETQYF,TGTGCCAGCAGCGTCCCCGGACAGAAACAAGAGACCCAGTACTTC
15,TRBV6-5,NA,TRBJ2-7,NA,CASSSKDWSTYEQYF,TGTGCCAGCAGTTCTAAGGATTGGAGTACCTACGAGCAGTACTTC
19,TRBV7-2,TRBD2,TRBJ2-5,NA,CASSLVPGTSGGLQETQYF,TGTGCCAGCAGCTTAGTTCCCGGGACTAGCGGGGGGCTACAAGAGACCCAGTACTTC
16,TRBV5-1,NA,TRBJ2-2,NA,CASSPRDLSITGELFF,TGCGCCAGCAGCCCCCGGGACTTGTCTATTACCGGGGAGCTGTTTTTT
15,TRBV6-5,NA,TRBJ2-7,NA,CASSRGFQGVYEQYF,TGTGCCAGCAGCAGGGGATTCCAGGGCGTCTACGAGCAGTACTTC
13,TRBV7-9,NA,TRBJ1-1,NA,CASSLDPGTEAFF,TGTGCCAGCAGCTTAGATCCGGGCACTGAAGCTTTCTTT
13,TRBV9,NA,TRBJ2-7,NA,CASSSPRGGEQYF,TGTGCCAGCAGCTCACCCCGAGGGGGCGAGCAGTACTTC
15,TRBV29-1,TRBD1,TRBJ1-2,NA,CSVEMTGSVVGGYTF,TGCAGCGTTGAGATGACAGGGTCGGTCGTGGGTGGCTACACCTTC
15,TRBV12-5,NA,TRBJ1-1,NA,CASGSSGVGNTEAFF,TGTGCTAGTGGTTCCTCCGGGGTGGGGAACACTGAAGCTTTCTTT
13,TRBV7-9,NA,TRBJ2-7,NA,CASSYTGTGEQYF,TGTGCCAGCAGTTACACAGGGACGGGCGAGCAGTACTTC
16,TRBV7-2,NA,TRBJ1-2,NA,CASSLVGGSTHYGYTF,TGTGCCAGCAGCTTAGTCGGAGGCAGTACCCACTATGGCTACACCTTC
15,TRBV7-2,NA,TRBJ2-1,NA,CASSLVLLDHNEQFF,TGTGCCAGCAGCTTAGTTTTACTAGACCACAATGAGCAGTTCTTC
15,TRBV11-2,NA,TRBJ2-1,NA,CASSPLRGIYNEQFF,TGTGCCAGCAGCCCTCTAAGGGGGATCTACAATGAGCAGTTCTTC
18,TRBV10-3,NA,TRBJ2-3,NA,CAISESTARERFSDTQYF,TGTGCCATCAGTGAGTCGACGGCTCGGGAGCGGTTTTCAGATACGCAGTATTTT
12,TRBV5-5,TRBD2,TRBJ2-7,NA,CASRAGPYEQYF,TGTGCCAGCAGAGCGGGACCCTACGAGCAGTACTTC
15,TRBV27,NA,TRBJ2-2,NA,CASSFRQVSGGELFF,TGTGCCAGCAGTTTTCGACAAGTATCCGGCGGGGAGCTGTTTTTT
14,TRBV4-2,NA,TRBJ1-1,NA,CASSQSGQIAEAFF,TGTGCCAGCAGCCAGTCCGGACAGATTGCGGAAGCTTTCTTT
17,TRBV10-3,TRBD1,TRBJ1-5,NA,CAISEGQGRSGNQPQHF,TGTGCCATCAGTGAGGGACAGGGGCGTTCGGGCAATCAGCCCCAGCATTTT
16,TRBV6-1,TRBD2,TRBJ2-3,NA,CASSEVGGGAADTQYF,TGTGCCAGCAGTGAAGTAGGCGGGGGGGCCGCAGATACGCAGTATTTT
18,TRBV4-1,NA,TRBJ1-1,NA,CASSQVLGAGWGDTEAFF,TGCGCCAGCAGCCAAGTTTTGGGTGCAGGCTGGGGGGACACTGAAGCTTTCTTT
15,TRBV7-8,TRBD1,TRBJ1-5,NA,CASSLRGTVNQPQHF,TGTGCCAGCAGCTTACGGGGGACAGTTAATCAGCCCCAGCATTTT
12,TRBV7-6,TRBD2,TRBJ2-7,NA,CASSPSGYEQYF,TGTGCCAGCAGCCCTAGCGGCTACGAGCAGTACTTC
13,TRBV7-6,NA,TRBJ2-3,once,CASSPTNTDTQYF,TGTGCCAGCAGCCCGACAAACACAGATACGCAGTATTTT
16,TRBV5-4,NA,TRBJ1-3,NA,CASSAQGPSSGNTIYF,TGTGCCAGCAGCGCACAGGGACCTTCCTCTGGAAACACCATATATTTT
16,TRBV4-3,TRBD1,TRBJ1-1,once,CASSQDITGGNTEAFF,TGCGCCAGCAGCCAAGATATAACAGGGGGAAACACTGAAGCTTTCTTT
13,TRBV5-8,NA,TRBJ1-1,NA,CASSSYGNTEAFF,TGTGCCAGCAGCTCCTATGGGAACACTGAAGCTTTCTTT
15,TRBV27,TRBD1,TRBJ2-3,NA,CASSVRTGGTDTQYF,TGTGCCAGCAGCGTTCGGACAGGGGGCACAGATACGCAGTATTTT
17,TRBV7-9,TRBD1,TRBJ2-7,NA,CASSDPSDRGLLSEQYF,TGTGCCAGCAGCGACCCCTCAGACAGGGGTCTGCTGAGTGAGCAGTACTTC
13,TRBV19,TRBD1,TRBJ2-7,NA,CASRVGQGYEQYF,TGTGCCAGTAGGGTGGGACAGGGCTACGAGCAGTACTTC